The present entry profiles one T cell receptor (beta chain) with its context. The antigen remains undetermined. This sample stems from a study of cytomegalovirus exposure and HLA in healthy donors. The CDR3 covers 13 residues. V gave up 2 bases and J gave up 4 bases, with 6 bases separating them. Germline CDR1 and CDR2: MNHNS and SASEGT. Study-wide results and caveats: Cytomegalovirus status was reportedly diagnosed by the classifier with high specificity and sensitivity. Later on, analysis showed that most CMV-associated TCR beta chains appeared to be HLA-restricted. A later analysis by the authors found several of the most significant clusters apparently linked to common viral pathogens.

This PCR relied on a set of 60 Vbeta primers and 13 Jbeta primers. The method was immunoSEQ multiplex PCR; TCRdb's version includes in-frame clones alone and lacks a portion of them. The sample's table shows about 130,000 clones. What was sequenced was PBMCs. The clonotype comes from a woman aged 55-70 years in good health and CMV-seronegative. J is TRBJ2-1 and V is TRBV6-1; D may be TRBD1 (5 bases). CDR3 sequence (DNA): TGTGCCAGCAGTGAACAGGGATACAATGAGCAGTTCTTC. This encodes CASSEQGYNEQFF.